This paragraph covers one T cell receptor beta chain sequence. No antigen is known for it. These data belong to a study of shared clonotypes between healthy human individuals. Study-wide results and caveats: Relative to clonotypes present in all four donors, those not shared had lower generation probabilities. Clonotypes that were shared across a handful of donors made up roughly 5.2% of naive CD4 clonotypes.

Several immunoSEQ plates received, in even portions, the genomic DNA of each subset. Repertoires were generated with immunoSEQ multiplex PCR, while TCRdb's copy carries only in-frame clones and drops some. This table has nearly 1,000,000 clones, approximately 80% appearing once. The CDR3 spans 15 residues. From germline, CDR1 is MNHEY and CDR2 SVGAGI. Trimming removed 6 bases at V and 0 bases at J, with 9 bases between. The sequencing input was memory CD4+ T cells sorted from blood. Subset here: CD45RA-negative fraction. The V and J genes are TRBV6-5 and TRBJ1-6, with D perhaps matching TRBD1 (5 bases). The clonotype comes from a man aged 18 to 30 in good health. CDR3 DNA sequence: TGTGCCAGCAGGGAGGGGAGCTCCTATAATTCACCCCTCCACTTT. This gives the protein CASREGSSYNSPLHF.